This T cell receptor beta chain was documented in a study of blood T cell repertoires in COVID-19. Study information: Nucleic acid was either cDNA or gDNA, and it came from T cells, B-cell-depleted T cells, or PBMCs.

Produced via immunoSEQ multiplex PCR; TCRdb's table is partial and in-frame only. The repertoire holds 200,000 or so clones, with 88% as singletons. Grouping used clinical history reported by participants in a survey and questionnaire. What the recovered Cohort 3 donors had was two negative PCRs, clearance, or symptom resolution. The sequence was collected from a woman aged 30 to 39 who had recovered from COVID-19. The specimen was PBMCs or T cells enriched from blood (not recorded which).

Here the CDR3 DNA reads TGCGCCAGCAGCCAAGAGGGGACAGCGGCGAACTATGGCTACACCTTC. Amino acid sequence: CASSQEGTAANYGYTF. This sequence joins TRBV4-1 and TRBJ1-2; 7 nucleotides line up with TRBD1. Germline V gene lookup returns CDR1 MGHRA and CDR2 YSYEKL. Trimming cost V 0 bases and J 2 bases; bases outside gene matches: 6. This CDR3 contains 16 residues.